These 18 T cell receptor beta chains share one sample of origin, sequenced in a study of regulatory T cells in long-lasting Graves disease. TCR beta libraries were built with iRepertoire HTBI primers and Arm-PCR of CDR3 regions. TCRdb fed the multiplex PCR reads into MiXCR, producing one record per CDR3 protein. The sample records nearly 350,000 distinct CDR3 sequences, around 20% being singletons. Noted time point: persistent/refractory GD, antithyroid drugs over 5 years with positive TRAb. Scientists built the TCR library using RNA that was extracted from PBMCs. The specimen was peripheral blood mononuclear cells (PBMCs), collected when the disease was refractory, from a patient treated with antithyroid drugs. Receptors originate from a female donor with Graves disease.

This clonotype has ten or more counts. The V and J genes are TRBV2 and TRBJ1-1, with D perhaps matching TRBD1 (5 bases). Deletions cut 7 bases from V and 0 bases from J, with 15 bases between. Germline V gene data show CDR1 as SNHLY and CDR2 as FYNNEI. The CDR3 consists of 15 residues. CDR3 bases: TGTGCCAGCATCCGGGACGGTGCCATGAACACTGAAGCTTTCTTT. Translation: CASIRDGAMNTEAFF. Drawing the rest from reference TRBV2 and TRBJ1-1, the complete variable domain is EPEVTQTPSHQVTQMGQEVILRCVPISNHLYFYWYRQILGQKVEFLVSFYNNEISEKSEIFDDQFSVERPDGSNFTLKIRSTKLEDSAMYFCASIRDGAMNTEAFFGQGTRLTVV.

The chain couples TRBV28 to TRBJ1-5, with D possibly being TRBD1 (6 bases). V was pared by 3 bases and J by 6 bases, with 21 bases between. There are 17 residues in the CDR3. Germline assignment: CDR1 MDHEN and CDR2 SYDVKM. DNA for the CDR3: TGTGCCAGCAGTTTGGGAAAGGGGTACAGGGTGGGTCAGCCCCAGCATTTT. Residues: CASSLGKGYRVGQPQHF.

V and J are TRBV19 and TRBJ1-5; D unclear. V dropped 0 bases and J dropped 6 bases, with 15 bases sitting between them. CDR3 length: 16 residues. CDR1 and CDR2 (germline): LNHDA, SQIVND (reference sequence). Here the CDR3 reads CASSIDGILLGQPQHF. The CDR3 region has the DNA TGTGCCAGTAGTATAGACGGGATACTACTGGGTCAGCCCCAGCATTTT.

This clonotype was detected many times. CDR3 bases: TGTGCCATCAGTGAGTTGGGGGCGCAGGACACTGAAGCTTTCTTT. Amino acids: CAISELGAQDTEAFF. This chain joins TRBV10-3 and TRBJ1-1, with D maybe TRBD1 (6 bases). The CDR3 runs 15 residues. Trimming took 1 base from V and 3 from J, leaving 12 bases between them. In germline, CDR1 is ENHRY, CDR2 SYGVKD.

This clonotype was observed at least ten times. The gene calls are TRBV6-1 and TRBJ1-1; 9 bases match TRBD1. The V and J ends lost 4 bases and 5 bases, in that order; junction bases with no gene match: 2. The CDR3 runs to 13 residues. Germline CDR1 is MNHNS and CDR2 is SASEGT. In nucleotides, the CDR3 is TGTGCCAGCAGTGGGACAGGGGTTACTGAAGCTTTCTTT. Translation gives CASSGTGVTEAFF.

Many counts were recorded for this clonotype. The chain links TRBV30 to TRBJ1-2, with D possibly TRBD1 on 5 matching bases. Germline V CDR1 and CDR2: GTSNPN, SVGIG (reference sequence). The V and J ends lost 2 bases and 7 bases respectively, with 17 bases between them. The CDR3 totals 14 residues. CDR3 residues: CAWSLMGTALGYTF. The CDR3 DNA is TGTGCCTGGAGTCTGATGGGGACGGCTCTTGGCTACACCTTC.

About this clonotype itself: Being one base from a much bigger clone, this may be a read error. The chain combines TRBV6-2 or TRBV6-3 with TRBJ1-1, with D possibly matching TRBD1 (6 bases). Germline V gene lookup returns CDR1 MNHEY and CDR2 SVGEGT. The CDR3 has 16 residues. V gave up 2 bases and J gave up 2 bases, with 15 bases separating them. CDR3 nucleotides: TGTGCCAGCAGTTACACCCACAGGGCCGTAAACACTGAAGCTTTCTTT. It codes for CASSYTHRAVNTEAFF.

The chain uses TRBV11-2 and TRBJ1-6; D is undetermined. Germline CDR1 reads SGHAT; CDR2 reads FQNNGV. V was trimmed by 4 bases and J by 7 bases, leaving 17 bases between them. The CDR3 is 16 amino acids. The CDR3: CASSSKARVLNSPLHF. In DNA form, the CDR3 reads TGTGCCAGCAGCTCAAAAGCGAGGGTCTTAAATTCACCCCTCCACTTT.

This clonotype was detected only a few times. This could be a read error, since a much larger clone is one nucleotide away. The V gene is TRBV28, the J gene TRBJ2-5, with 8 positions matching TRBD1. The germline V gene has CDR1 MDHEN and CDR2 SYDVKM. This CDR3 is 14 amino acids long. CDR3 sequence: CASSFRQGREAQYF. DNA for the CDR3: TGTGCCAGCAGTTTCAGACAGGGGAGAGAGGCCCAGTACTTC.

The chain carries TRBV20-1 and TRBJ2-1, with TRBD2 identical over 13 bases. The CDR3 consists of 15 residues. The ends lost 0 bases at V and 7 bases at J; junction bases unmatched: 3. Germline V lookup: CDR1 DFQATT, CDR2 SNEGSKA (reference sequence). The CDR3 here is CSARDGLAGANEQFF. In DNA form, the CDR3 reads TGCAGTGCTAGAGATGGACTAGCGGGAGCGAATGAGCAGTTCTTC.

The chain uses TRBV6-1 and TRBJ2-7; weak D call: TRBD2 (5 bases). V was shortened by 9 bases and J by 0 bases, with 12 bases between the two germline ends. The CDR3 length is 13 residues. Germline V lookup: CDR1 MNHNS, CDR2 SASEGT. CDR3 protein: CASKRVNSYEQYF. The CDR3 region has the DNA TGTGCCAGTAAGAGGGTCAACTCCTACGAGCAGTACTTC.

This clonotype has a count of ten or more. The chain is built from TRBV7-2 and TRBJ1-1; D might be TRBD1 (5 bases). Trimming removed 4 bases at V and 7 bases at J, with 10 bases between. Per germline, CDR1 SGHTA and CDR2 FQGNSA. The CDR3 is 12 residues long. This CDR3 is CASSYGTDEAFF. As DNA, the CDR3 is TGTGCCAGCAGCTACGGGACGGATGAAGCTTTCTTT. Variable domain in full (rest from reference TRBV7-2 and TRBJ1-1): GAGVSQSPSNKVTEKGKDVELRCDPISGHTALYWYRQSLGQGLEFLIYFQGNSAPDKSGLPSDRFSAERTGGSVSTLTIQRTQQEDSAVYLCASSYGTDEAFFGQGTRLTVV.

V gene TRBV3-1 combines with J gene TRBJ2-7; 9 nucleotides match TRBD2. J was trimmed by 2 bases and V by 2 bases; bases with no gene match: 4. The CDR3 extends over 15 amino acids. Looked up from germline, CDR1 is LGHDT and CDR2 is YNNKEL (reference sequence). The CDR3 protein is CASSQLTSGPYEQYF. The CDR3 nucleotides are TGTGCCAGCAGCCAATTGACTAGCGGACCCTACGAGCAGTACTTC.

The J gene is TRBJ2-5, the V gene TRBV5-5; TRBD1 is a possible D gene (6 bases). Trimming removed 0 bases from V and 7 bases from J, with 16 bases in between. This CDR3 contains 15 residues. From germline, CDR1 is SGHKS and CDR2 YYEKEE (reference sequence). CDR3: CASSLAGHPAGTQYF. The CDR3 coding sequence is TGTGCCAGCAGCTTGGCGGGACACCCGGCAGGGACCCAGTACTTC.

This clonotype was observed a handful of times. This chain connects TRBV20-1 to TRBJ1-2; unclear D gene. There are 10 residues in the CDR3. The V and J ends lost 6 bases and 4 bases respectively, with 6 bases between them. The germline V gene encodes CDR1 DFQATT and CDR2 SNEGSKA (reference sequence). For the CDR3, the DNA is TGCAGTGCCAAAAGCTATGGCTACACCTTC. It encodes CSAKSYGYTF.

This clonotype was seen many times. The J gene is TRBJ2-7, the V gene TRBV7-2; D is possibly TRBD1 or TRBD2 (5 bases each). Trimming took off 0 bases at V and 3 bases at J, with 12 bases between the two ends. The CDR3 has 15 residues. CDR1 SGHTA and CDR2 FQGNSA come from the germline V gene. CDR3 amino acids: CASSLAGTAFYEQYF. The CDR3 region has the DNA TGTGCCAGCAGCTTAGCCGGGACGGCCTTCTACGAGCAGTACTTC.

Comment on this clonotype: One base away lies a much larger clone, so this may be a sequencing read error. V usage is TRBV28 and J usage is TRBJ1-5; possible D gene TRBD1, 5 bases. This CDR3 spans 16 amino acids. V lost 5 bases and J 2 bases, leaving 16 bases between the germline ends. Germline loops: CDR1 MDHEN, CDR2 SYDVKM. In DNA, the CDR3 is TGTGCCAGCAGTCCAAGATGGGGGGTAGGCAATCAGCCCCAGCATTTT. It encodes CASSPRWGVGNQPQHF.

The chain combines TRBV2 with TRBJ1-1; D is unclear. Germline assignment: CDR1 SNHLY and CDR2 FYNNEI. Deletions cut 6 bases from V and 6 bases from J, with 5 bases between. The CDR3 contains 10 residues. The CDR3 coding sequence is TGTGCCAGCAGAACGGCTGAAGCTTTCTTT. This codes for CASRTAEAFF.